Presented here are 4 T cell receptor beta chains from one specimen sequenced in a study of graft-versus-host responses after intestinal transplantation. Profiling relied on immunoSEQ multiplex PCR, and the TCRdb table lists in-frame clones only, not all of them. The sample contains some 46,000 clones, approximately 95% of which appear only once. This specimen was PBMCs, taken around 800 days after a first intestinal transplant, on the day of a second. Every receptor here comes from a human patient who received an intestinal transplant, so some T cells may come from the graft donor.

This clone was detected only once. J is TRBJ2-2 and V is TRBV18; D gene unclear. Germline-derived CDR1 and CDR2 are KGHSH and LQKENI. This CDR3 region has 16 residues. Trimming stripped 3 bases from V and 1 base from J, with 12 bases between. CDR3 in amino acids: CASSPSRVENTGELFF. The CDR3 coding sequence is TGTGCCAGCTCACCCTCTCGAGTGGAGAACACCGGGGAGCTGTTTTTT. The full variable domain, its missing parts supplied by reference TRBV18 and TRBJ2-2, is NAGVMQNPRHLVRRRGQEARLRCSPMKGHSHVYWYRQLPEEGLKFMVYLQKENIIDESGMPKERFSAEFPKEGPSILRIQQVVRGDSAAYFCASSPSRVENTGELFFGEGSRLTVL.

This clone came up once. The junction and the germline gene differ at one end; a read error may be behind it. The identical CDR3 is also encoded by other nucleotide sequences in the sample. V is TRBV5-8 and J is TRBJ2-3; TRBD1 might be the D (5 bases). The CDR3 consists of 19 residues. Germline V CDR1 and CDR2: SGHTS, YDEGEE. CDR3 coding DNA: TGCGCCAGCAGCTTGCTTCTAAAAGTATGGGCAGGGAGCACAGATACGCAGTATTTT. This codes for CASSLLLKVWAGSTDTQYF. Complete variable domain (other parts from reference TRBV5-8 and TRBJ2-3): EAGVTQSPTHLIKTRGQQATLRCSPISGHTSVYWYQQALGLGLQFLLWYDEGEERNRGNFPPRFSGRQFPNYSSELNVNALELEDSALYLCASSLLLKVWAGSTDTQYFGPGTRLTVL.

J is TRBJ2-3 and V is TRBV6-4, with 8 bases matching TRBD2. V shed 2 bases and J 3 bases; nucleotides not matched to a gene: 4. Germline values: CDR1 MRHNA, CDR2 SNTAGT. This CDR3 has 15 residues. CDR3 sequence reads: CASSDRAGGTDTQYF. CDR3 nucleotides: TGTGCCAGCAGTGACAGGGCGGGGGGTACAGATACGCAGTATTTT.

The chain is built from TRBV5-4 and TRBJ2-7, with D tentatively TRBD1 (5 bases). V was clipped by 0 bases and J by 2 bases, with 12 bases between them. The CDR3 sequence is 15 residues long. Germline V gene lookup returns CDR1 SGHNT and CDR2 YYREEE (reference sequence). For the CDR3, the DNA is TGTGCCAGCAGCTTGGAACAGGTTATTCCCTACGAGCAGTACTTC. Its translation is CASSLEQVIPYEQYF. The full variable domain, its missing parts supplied by reference TRBV5-4 and TRBJ2-7, is ETGVTQSPTHLIKTRGQQVTLRCSSQSGHNTVSWYQQALGQGPQFIFQYYREEENGRGNFPPRFSGLQFPNYSSELNVNALELDDSALYLCASSLEQVIPYEQYFGPGTRLTVT.